This T cell receptor (beta chain) came from a study of blood T cell repertoires in COVID-19 (dated by TCRdb to 2019 to 2021). Broadly, across the study: Collaborator samples came from the United States, Italy and Spain and covered acute and convalescent phases of COVID-19. The samples were drawn from the first 160 participants of the ongoing ImmuneRACE study and from 1,254 subjects provided by 6 global collaborators. The repertoires were released in a freely available public database meant as a resource for research on the immune response to SARS-CoV-2. The dataset comprised deeply sampled blood TCRbeta repertoires from subjects exposed to, actively infected with, or recovered from COVID-19. The prospective study material was composed of cDNA or gDNA derived from T cells, B-cell-depleted T cells, or PBMCs. A de-identified subject ID, COVID-19 status, age in years and sex were almost always included in the sample metadata. Where HLA class I and class II types were available, the types were taken from metadata supplied by the sample provider, not from assay-based typing. Study-wide conclusions, independent of this receptor: Clinical and demographic metadata were provided uncurated, with the amount varying by source and participant.

The immunoSEQ Assay, a bias-controlled multiplex PCR, was used to amplify TCRbeta CDR3 regions from genomic DNA. The original methods were these. Within the assay, amplification of reference gene primers was used to estimate how many nucleated cells each sample contained. To quantify the absolute abundance of each unique TCRbeta CDR3 rearrangement, sequence reads were collapsed and filtered. Productive Simpson clonality was computed per sample as the square root of Simpson's diversity index over productive rearrangements. Entries here come from immuneACCESS through TCRdb and include only in-frame sequences with V and J called. Some clones fail to appear in such tables; in the studies checked, an unresolved V gene covers under half of the shortfall, and the cause of the remainder is unknown. Clone size and the V and J calls come from that table; the DNA yielded D and trimming. Recorded for this sample are roughly 200,000 clones; nearly 90% of them occurred a single time. The ten largest clones represent approximately 12% of the sample.

Samples from volunteer blood donors who had recovered from COVID-19 were contributed by a second Seattle source. Whole blood was collected in K2EDTA tubes by collaborating institutions according to the institutions' own protocols. Collaborator samples were shipped for TCRbeta analysis as frozen whole blood, isolated PBMCs, or DNA extracted from either sample type. With respect to this clone: Its antigen is currently not known. Qualities for individual bases were not recorded, and no much larger clone is one base off.

For CDR1 and CDR2, the germline V gene lists SGHRS and YFSETQ. The CDR3 numbers 15 residues from cysteine through phenylalanine. Only CDR3 DNA is held: 45 bases, read in frame from base 1. From V the trimming removes 0 bases and from J it removes 5 bases, while the gene matches leave 4 bases of the junction unaccounted for. The chain employs TRBV5-1 and TRBJ2-1, with 8 middle bases fitting TRBD2. This clonotype was obtained from a woman aged 18-29 years who had recovered from COVID-19. What was sequenced was peripheral blood. In nucleotides, the sequence is TGCGCCAGCAGCTTGGTGACGGGAGGGAACAATGAGCAGTTCTTC. Its coded protein is CASSLVTGGNNEQFF.